Each of the 5 T cell receptor beta chains below was sequenced from the same sample in a study of naive and memory T cell subsets. No cognate antigen is known for these TCRs. The study, taken as a whole, reports: Naive repertoires, especially CD8, held a few larger clonotypes, possibly memory cells re-expressing CD45RA.

Both TRBC1 and TRBC2 were covered by a beta constant-region primer of two equimolar oligonucleotides. Four rounds of PCR amplified the ligated cDNA using nested alpha and beta constant-region primers plus SP2. TCRdb re-analysed the UMI-ligation and nested PCR reads in MiXCR, keeping a single row per CDR3 protein. The repertoire holds tens of thousands of distinct CDR3 sequences, with about 11% as singletons. Input material: naive CD4+ T cells from blood. The receptors here all came from a human donor in good health.

V and J are TRBV20-1 and TRBJ2-1; 8 nucleotides match TRBD1. Per germline, CDR1 DFQATT and CDR2 SNEGSKA (reference sequence). The CDR3 covers 16 residues. Unmatched junction bases numbered 15, after V lost 5 bases and J lost 6 bases. CDR3: CSAPSLRTGKANEQFF. CDR3 sequence (DNA): TGCAGTGCTCCAAGCCTGAGGACAGGGAAGGCCAATGAGCAGTTCTTC.

This clonotype was recorded many times. This chain joins TRBV7-9 and TRBJ2-3; no clear D gene. The CDR3 length is 10 residues. The V gene's germline CDR1 is SEHNR and CDR2 FQNEAQ (reference sequence). Trimming cost V 8 bases and J 6 bases, with 6 bases left between them. The CDR3 region has the DNA TGTGCCAGCCAAGGGGATACGCAGTATTTT. This translates into CASQGDTQYF. The variable domain in full, completed from reference TRBV7-9 and TRBJ2-3, reads DTGVSQNPRHKITKRGQNVTFRCDPISEHNRLYWYRQTLGQGPEFLTYFQNEAQLEKSRLLSDRFSAERPKGSFSTLEIQRTEQGDSAMYLCASQGDTQYFGPGTRLTVL.

This clonotype was seen repeatedly, ten times or more. This rearrangement joins TRBV13 to TRBJ2-3; 16 bases are a match to TRBD2. V shed 4 bases and J 4 bases; nucleotides not matched to a gene: 8. CDR1 and CDR2 from the germline V gene are PRHDT and FYEKMQ (reference sequence). The CDR3 covers 18 residues. This CDR3 reads CASSSCTGTSGGADTQYF. The CDR3 coding sequence is TGTGCCAGCAGCTCCTGTACCGGGACTAGCGGGGGGGCAGATACGCAGTATTTT.

There are a few counts of this clonotype. V is TRBV12-3 or TRBV12-4 and J is TRBJ1-6; D remains unclear. V lost 7 bases to trimming and J lost 7 bases, with 8 bases between them. This CDR3 comprises 12 residues. For the CDR3, the DNA is TGTGCCAGCAAACCGGCAAATTCACCCCTCCACTTT. Translating gives CASKPANSPLHF.

This clonotype was picked up a small number of times. The V gene is TRBV9, the J gene TRBJ2-2; 8 bases line up with TRBD2. Losses at the gene ends were 0 bases for V and 0 bases for J; bases not matched to a gene: 7. Germline V gene lookup returns CDR1 SGDLS and CDR2 YYNGEE. The length of the CDR3 is 18 residues. CDR3 protein: CASSVGPSGPANTGELFF. DNA for the CDR3: TGTGCCAGCAGCGTAGGTCCTAGCGGGCCGGCGAACACCGGGGAGCTGTTTTTT.